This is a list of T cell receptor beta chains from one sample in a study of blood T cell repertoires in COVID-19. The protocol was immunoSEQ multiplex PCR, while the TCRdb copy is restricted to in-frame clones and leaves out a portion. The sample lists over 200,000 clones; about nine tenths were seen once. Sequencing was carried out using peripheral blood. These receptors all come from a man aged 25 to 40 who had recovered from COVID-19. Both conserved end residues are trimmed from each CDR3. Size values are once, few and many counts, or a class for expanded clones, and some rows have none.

ASSLAVGGDEKLF TRBV5-1 -
ASSYSTGLGNEQF TRBV6-5 -
ASSIVPDNYGYT TRBV19 -
ASSGNRYYNEQF TRBV5-6 -
ASSLDASGGLGTDTQY TRBV5-1 once
ASSSRDRGTYTEAF TRBV11-2 -
AWSGEGARGAF TRBV30 -
ASFGAGGSEGGGYT TRBV5-4 -
ASIGQGAEQY TRBV6-5 -
ASSKIGQAGYGYT TRBV11-2 -
ASSAGSSPLH TRBV19 -
AVGNPNQPQH TRBV30 few
SGYRGPTDTQY TRBV29-1 -
AWSVTGGPGEQF TRBV30 -
ASSLDTGMDGYT TRBV5-1 -
ASSRQGALGIQY TRBV19 -
ASREDGLPPDTQY TRBV5-1 -
ASSYPGLRGYSYEQY TRBV6-2/TRBV6-3 -
ASSLSGTGVNQPQH TRBV7-2 -
SGHGTEAF TRBV29-1 -
ASSVGVAGAGDTQY TRBV9 -